This TCR beta chain comes out of a study of OX40 agonist ivuxolimab in advanced cancers. In the study overall: Patients in dose escalation had liver, melanoma, kidney or head and neck cancers. Study-wide results and caveats: Among the lowest peripheral clonal expansion occurred in 0.1-3.0 mg/kg partial responders.

Using immunoSEQ multiplex PCR, the repertoire was profiled, and TCRdb retains in-frame clones only, with some absent. This sample has about 18,000 clones, with 80% to 90% found just once. V lost 3 bases and J lost 0; bases outside the gene matches: 8. This CDR3 spans 16 amino acids. CDR1 is SGDLS, CDR2 YYNGEE, per germline. This clone has just one count. No antigen is known for it. The rearrangement uses TRBV9 and TRBJ1-1, with 7 bases aligning to TRBD1. This sequence was found in an adult with an advanced solid tumor such as melanoma, head and neck, liver or kidney cancer. Sequencing used CD4+ or CD8+ T cells sorted from blood, obtained in a trial of the OX40 agonist ivuxolimab. The CDR3 here is CASSASGTAMNTEAFF. For the CDR3, the DNA is TGTGCCAGCAGCGCGTCCGGGACAGCCATGAACACTGAAGCTTTCTTT. Supplemented by reference TRBV9 and TRBJ1-1, the full variable domain reads DSGVTQTPKHLITATGQRVTLRCSPRSGDLSVYWYQQSLDQGLQFLIQYYNGEERAKGNILERFSAQQFPDLHSELNLSSLELGDSALYFCASSASGTAMNTEAFFGQGTRLTVV.